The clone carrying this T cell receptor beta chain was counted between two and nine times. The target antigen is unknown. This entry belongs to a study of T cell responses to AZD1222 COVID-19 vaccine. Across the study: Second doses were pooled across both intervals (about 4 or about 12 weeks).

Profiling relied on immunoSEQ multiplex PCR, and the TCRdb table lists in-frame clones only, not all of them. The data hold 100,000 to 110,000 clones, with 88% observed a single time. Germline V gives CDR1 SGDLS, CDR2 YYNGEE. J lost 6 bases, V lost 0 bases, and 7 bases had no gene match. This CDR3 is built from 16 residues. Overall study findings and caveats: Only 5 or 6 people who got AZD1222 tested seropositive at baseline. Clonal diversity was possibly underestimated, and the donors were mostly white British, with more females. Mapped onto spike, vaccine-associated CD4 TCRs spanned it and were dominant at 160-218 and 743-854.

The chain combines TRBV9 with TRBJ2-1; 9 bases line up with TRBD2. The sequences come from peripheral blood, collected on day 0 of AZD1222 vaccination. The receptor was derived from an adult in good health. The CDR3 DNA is TGTGCCAGCAGCGTAGTTTCGGGACTAGCAATCAATGAGCAGTTCTTC. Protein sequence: CASSVVSGLAINEQFF.